Listed here are 14 T cell receptor beta chains from one sample, sequenced in a study of OX40 agonist ivuxolimab in advanced cancers. Assay used: immunoSEQ multiplex PCR; TCRdb lists only in-frame clones, some missing. The profile shows 60,000 to 85,000 clones, approximately 95% of them singletons. The material sequenced was CD4+ or CD8+ T cells sorted from blood, taken in a trial of the OX40 agonist ivuxolimab. The receptors were gathered from an adult with an advanced solid tumor such as melanoma, head and neck, liver or kidney cancer.

The V call is TRBV13, the J call TRBJ2-7, with TRBD1 matching over 10 bases. Germline V gene sequence: CDR1 PRHDT, CDR2 FYEKMQ (reference sequence). Trimming cost V 3 bases and J 5 bases; bases outside gene matches: 10. The CDR3 spans 16 residues. The CDR3 sequence is CASSFSGTGAIHEQYF. The DNA of the CDR3 is TGTGCCAGCAGCTTTTCCGGGACAGGGGCTATCCACGAGCAGTACTTC. Using reference TRBV13 and TRBJ2-7 for the parts outside the CDR3, the full variable domain is AAGVIQSPRHLIKEKRETATLKCYPIPRHDTVYWYQQGPGQDPQFLISFYEKMQSDKGSIPDRFSAQQFSDYHSELNMSSLELGDSALYFCASSFSGTGAIHEQYFGPGTRLTVT.

The V and J genes are TRBV27 and TRBJ2-1, with 7 nucleotides matching TRBD1. With V trimmed by 2 bases and J by 0 bases, 4 bases remained unmatched. Germline V gives CDR1 MNHEY, CDR2 SMNVEV (reference sequence). The CDR3 runs to 16 residues. The CDR3 bases are TGTGCCAGCAGTTTAACCGGGACAGCCTCCTACAATGAGCAGTTCTTC. Its protein is CASSLTGTASYNEQFF.

The J gene is TRBJ1-1, the V gene TRBV5-8; D ambiguous. Germline V gives CDR1 SGHTS, CDR2 YDEGEE. The CDR3 covers 16 residues. Trimming took 0 bases from V and 0 from J, leaving 12 bases between them. The CDR3 DNA follows: TGTGCCAGCAGCTTGGATCACATGGGGATGAACACTGAAGCTTTCTTT. Its protein product is CASSLDHMGMNTEAFF.

The chain recombines TRBV27 with TRBJ1-2; the D gene is possibly TRBD1 (6 bases). Trimming left V 0 bases short and J 6 bases short, with 14 bases between. This CDR3 contains 15 residues. The germline V gene has CDR1 MNHEY and CDR2 SMNVEV (reference sequence). The chain's CDR3 is CASSLSVGGADGYTF. The CDR3 region has the DNA TGTGCCAGCAGTTTATCGGTGGGGGGGGCTGATGGCTACACCTTC.

This chain joins TRBV9 and TRBJ2-7; D is unresolved. Germline V gives CDR1 SGDLS, CDR2 YYNGEE. This CDR3 is built from 11 residues. V lost 3 bases to trimming and J lost 6 bases, with 7 bases between them. The CDR3 region has the DNA TGTGCCAGCAGCGCGGGCACCGAGCAGTACTTC. It specifies CASSAGTEQYF.

The rearrangement links TRBV28 to TRBJ2-7; TRBD2 might be the D (6 bases). Germline CDR1 and CDR2: MDHEN and SYDVKM. CDR3 length equals 14 residues. Trimming took off 3 bases at V and 5 bases at J, with 14 bases between the two ends. The CDR3: CASSFRGSLNEQYF. CDR3 in DNA: TGTGCCAGCAGTTTTCGGGGGAGTCTAAACGAGCAGTACTTC.

DNA for the CDR3: TGTGCCGCCACAAGACTAGCGGGGGGGTTTAGGGCAGATACGCAGTATTTT. It codes for CAATRLAGGFRADTQYF. This chain uses TRBV7-6 with TRBJ2-3; 14 nucleotides match TRBD2. The junction had 14 bases not matched to a gene; V was cut back by 11 bases and J by 4 bases. In germline, CDR1 is SGHVS, CDR2 FNYEAQ. This CDR3 is 17 amino acids long.

The rearrangement joins TRBV27 to TRBJ1-1, with D perhaps matching TRBD1 (5 bases). The germline gives CDR1 MNHEY, CDR2 SMNVEV (reference sequence). This CDR3 is built from 16 residues. V was cut by 1 base and J by 4 bases, with 16 bases left in between. In DNA form, the CDR3 reads TGTGCCAGCAGTTTATTTTTTGGGCGGGGGACCACTGAAGCTTTCTTT. Protein: CASSLFFGRGTTEAFF.

This chain joins TRBV5-1 and TRBJ2-3, with D possibly called TRBD1 or TRBD2 (5 bases each). Germline V lookup: CDR1 SGHRS, CDR2 YFSETQ. V gave up 0 bases and J gave up 3 bases, with 17 bases separating them. This CDR3 contains 17 residues. This CDR3 is CASSLAGLGVVTDTQYF. CDR3 DNA: TGCGCCAGCAGCTTGGCGGGGCTCGGCGTTGTTACAGATACGCAGTATTTT.

The gene calls are TRBV7-9 and TRBJ2-7; D ambiguous. The germline V gene has CDR1 SEHNR and CDR2 FQNEAQ (reference sequence). V was clipped by 6 bases and J by 5 bases, with 17 bases between them. The CDR3 loop spans 14 amino acids. This chain's CDR3 is CASSSDVSLDEQYF. The CDR3 nucleotides read TGTGCCAGCAGTTCTGATGTCTCTCTCGACGAGCAGTACTTC.

Comments on this clone: A read error may account for a junction end that differs from germline. Other DNA sequences in this specimen translate into the identical CDR3. The rearrangement joins TRBV6-5 to TRBJ2-1; 7 positions agree with TRBD2. Germline V gives CDR1 MNHEY, CDR2 SVGAGI. The CDR3 loop spans 14 amino acids. CDR3 sequence: CASSYGGGYNEQFF. Here the CDR3 DNA reads TGCGCCAGCAGTTACGGCGGGGGCTACAATGAGCAGTTCTTC.

The chain links TRBV14 to TRBJ2-6; TRBD1 might be the D (5 bases). The V end was cut by 6 bases, the J end by 0 bases, with 18 bases between. The CDR3 length is 18 residues. Germline V gene sequence: CDR1 SGHDN, CDR2 FVKESK. The CDR3 loop reads CASSLDSLVYSGANVLTF. In DNA form, the CDR3 reads TGTGCCAGCAGTCTAGACAGCCTCGTTTACTCTGGGGCCAACGTCCTGACTTTC.

The V and J genes are TRBV29-1 and TRBJ1-1; possible D gene TRBD1, 5 bases. CDR3 size: 15 residues. The germline gives CDR1 SQVTM, CDR2 ANQGSEA. The ends were cut back, 1 base at V and 0 bases at J, with 12 bases in the middle. The CDR3 protein is CSVEGGVKMNTEAFF. The CDR3 DNA is TGCAGCGTTGAAGGGGGCGTAAAAATGAACACTGAAGCTTTCTTT.

The chain couples TRBV27 to TRBJ1-3, with D possibly being TRBD1 (5 bases). Trimming pared 2 bases from V and 1 base from J, leaving 9 bases between. Germline CDR1 reads MNHEY; CDR2 reads SMNVEV (reference sequence). The CDR3 is 15 residues long. CDR3 sequence: CASSLISGSGNTIYF. Here the CDR3 DNA reads TGTGCCAGCAGTTTAATTTCAGGGTCTGGAAACACCATATATTTT.